The 10 T cell receptor beta chains given below trace back to one sample, sequenced in a study of blood T cell repertoires in COVID-19. Assay used: immunoSEQ multiplex PCR; TCRdb lists only in-frame clones, some missing. Here the sample spans some 200,000 clones, almost 85% being singletons. The sequenced sample consisted of peripheral blood. The receptors originated from a human donor with acute or convalescent COVID-19. The donor label of this sample is uncertain.

The gene calls are TRBV6-5 and TRBJ1-2; TRBD1 is a possible D gene (6 bases). This CDR3 contains 13 residues. Per germline, CDR1 MNHEY and CDR2 SVGAGI. Trimming removed 8 bases at V and 8 bases at J, with 18 bases between. The CDR3 reads CASGTRGARGYTF. The CDR3 DNA sequence: TGTGCCAGCGGGACACGGGGGGCGCGGGGCTACACCTTC.

The chain carries TRBV7-2 and TRBJ1-2; TRBD1 is a possible D gene (6 bases). The CDR3 length is 14 residues. V was shortened by 5 bases and J by 10 bases, with 20 bases between the two germline ends. Per germline, CDR1 SGHTA and CDR2 FQGNSA. CDR3 residues: CASSPPPLQGDYTF. CDR3 in DNA: TGTGCCAGCAGCCCGCCCCCCTTACAGGGAGACTACACCTTC.

J is TRBJ1-5 and V is TRBV10-2; D unresolved. CDR1 is WSHSY and CDR2 is SAAADI in the germline V gene. V was shortened by 7 bases and J by 2 bases, with 9 bases between the two germline ends. The CDR3 spans 13 residues. CDR3 protein: CASTRVGNQPQHF. CDR3 in DNA: TGCGCCAGCACTCGGGTCGGCAATCAGCCCCAGCATTTT.

The table lists this clone with a count of one. The J gene is TRBJ2-1, the V gene TRBV19; D unresolved. V was pared by 4 bases and J by 0 bases, with 7 bases between. The germline V gene encodes CDR1 LNHDA and CDR2 SQIVND (reference sequence). This CDR3 has 14 residues. This chain's CDR3 is CASSSGSSYNEQFF. The CDR3 DNA is TGTGCCAGTAGTAGCGGAAGCTCCTACAATGAGCAGTTCTTC.

The V gene is TRBV19, the J gene TRBJ2-3; D gene uncertain. The V gene lost 6 bases and the J gene lost 0 bases, with 13 bases spanning the gap. This CDR3 comprises 15 residues. The V gene's germline CDR1 is LNHDA and CDR2 SQIVND (reference sequence). DNA for the CDR3: TGTGCCAGTAGCGCCGGGTCCGGGAGCACAGATACGCAGTATTTT. Translating gives CASSAGSGSTDTQYF.

The chain recombines TRBV28 with TRBJ2-1; 7 bases match TRBD1. With 5 bases clipped from V and 4 bases from J, the junction kept 5 bases outside the gene matches. CDR1 and CDR2 from the germline V gene are MDHEN and SYDVKM. The CDR3 length is 14 residues. The CDR3 nucleotides are TGTGCCAGCAGTCCTGAGGGACAGTACAATGAGCAGTTCTTC. Translated: CASSPEGQYNEQFF.

The J gene is TRBJ1-3, the V gene TRBV5-1; D possibly corresponds to TRBD1 (6 bases). The germline V gene has CDR1 SGHRS and CDR2 YFSETQ. CDR3 length: 14 residues. The ends were cut back, 0 bases at V and 4 bases at J, with 8 bases in the middle. The CDR3 nucleotides read TGCGCCAGCAGCTTGGAAGGGGGAGGAAACACCATATATTTT. This gives the protein CASSLEGGGNTIYF.

Turning to this clone: Other nucleotide sequences in the sample specify the same CDR3. V usage is TRBV12-3 or TRBV12-4 and J usage is TRBJ2-1; D may be TRBD2 (6 bases). The CDR3 is 13 amino acids. Trimming took off 3 bases at V and 6 bases at J, with 9 bases between the two ends. The CDR3 sequence: CASSFYGSNEQFF. Here the CDR3 DNA reads TGTGCCAGCAGTTTTTACGGGAGCAATGAGCAGTTCTTC.

The chain joins TRBV6-5 to TRBJ1-2; 8 bases match TRBD1. Germline trimming cut 9 bases from V and 4 bases from J; bases unmatched to any gene: 1. The CDR3 has 11 residues. Looked up from germline, CDR1 is MNHEY and CDR2 is SVGAGI. The CDR3: CASQGAYGYTF. CDR3 nucleotides: TGTGCCAGTCAGGGGGCCTATGGCTACACCTTC.

This chain connects TRBV7-9 to TRBJ2-3; D is perhaps TRBD1 (6 bases). With 11 bases removed from V and 5 bases from J, the gap between germline ends came to 14 bases. Germline CDR1 SEHNR, CDR2 FQNEAQ (reference sequence). The CDR3 covers 12 residues. The CDR3 region has the DNA TGTGCCGCAGGCCCCAGGGGAGATACGCAGTATTTT. It codes for CAAGPRGDTQYF.